The 9 T cell receptor beta chains below were found in one sample sequenced in a study of cytomegalovirus exposure and HLA in healthy donors (dated by TCRdb to 2016 to 2017). Libraries were prepared through the immunoSEQ multiplex PCR assay. For the multiplex PCR, a mixture combining 60 forward primers for TCR Vbeta segments and 13 reverse primers for TCR Jbeta segments was used. The clones in this table, taken by TCRdb from immuneACCESS, are in-frame only. Not every clone is retained; where verified, under half of the shortfall comes from an unresolved V gene, and the cause of the rest is unknown. The sample table lists approximately 170,000 clones, more than 60% of them with a count of one. 4.9% of the sample lies in the top ten. The sequenced sample consisted of PBMCs. The receptor set was obtained from a male donor in good health and CMV-seronegative.

The chain joins TRBV6-1 to TRBJ1-6; D may be TRBD1 (5 bases). This CDR3 is built from 15 residues. Looked up from germline, CDR1 is MNHNS and CDR2 is SASEGT. Between the trimmed V and J ends, which lost 1 base and 4 bases, there was a span of 8 bases. DNA for the CDR3: TGTGCCAGCAGTGAAGGCGGGGGTTATAATTCACCCCTCCACTTT. It yields the protein CASSEGGGYNSPLHF.

This chain uses TRBV7-9 with TRBJ2-1; 13 nucleotides line up with TRBD2. V was pared by 6 bases and J by 10 bases, with 9 bases of the junction left unmatched. CDR1 and CDR2 (germline): SEHNR, FQNEAQ (reference sequence). CDR3 length: 15 amino acids. This chain's CDR3 is CASRVGTSGRVEQFF. The CDR3 DNA reads TGTGCCAGCAGGGTCGGTACTAGCGGGAGGGTAGAGCAGTTCTTC.

This clone has just a few counts. This rearrangement joins TRBV25-1 to TRBJ1-1; perhaps TRBD1 as D (5 bases). Between the trimmed V and J ends, which lost 4 bases and 6 bases, there was a span of 15 bases. The CDR3 is made up of 14 amino acids. Germline V gene lookup returns CDR1 MGHDK and CDR2 SYGVNS. The DNA of the CDR3 is TGTGCCAGCAGTGCCTGGGGCAGGGTATCTGAAGCTTTCTTT. This translates into CASSAWGRVSEAFF.

The chain recombines TRBV2 with TRBJ1-6; D is ambiguous. This CDR3 comprises 14 residues. The germline V gene has CDR1 SNHLY and CDR2 FYNNEI. V lost 9 bases and J lost 10, with 19 bases in between. The CDR3 sequence is CASRVQEEGSPLHF. DNA of the CDR3: TGTGCCAGTCGCGTGCAAGAGGAGGGATCACCCCTCCACTTT.

This chain uses TRBV6-4 with TRBJ1-2; 7 bases fit TRBD1. The CDR3 length is 15 residues. The ends lost 6 bases at V and 4 bases at J; junction bases unmatched: 11. The germline V gene has CDR1 MRHNA and CDR2 SNTAGT. The CDR3 sequence: CASRADTGAGYGYTF. The CDR3 nucleotides read TGTGCCAGCAGGGCCGATACAGGGGCGGGCTATGGCTACACCTTC.

There are a few counts of this clone. The J gene is TRBJ2-7, the V gene TRBV7-9, with D possibly being TRBD1 (6 bases). Germline V CDR1 and CDR2: SEHNR, FQNEAQ (reference sequence). Trimming pared 5 bases from V and 5 bases from J, leaving 10 bases between. CDR3 size: 12 residues. The CDR3 sequence is CASSTQGHEQYF. DNA for the CDR3: TGTGCCAGCAGCACACAGGGCCACGAGCAGTACTTC.

The CDR3 DNA follows: TGTGCCACCGATTCGGGACAGGGCACTGAAGCTTTCTTT. Translating gives CATDSGQGTEAFF. V is TRBV2 and J is TRBJ1-1; 9 bases are shared with TRBD1. CDR1 is SNHLY, CDR2 FYNNEI, per germline. V shed 10 bases and J 4 bases; nucleotides not matched to a gene: 7. The CDR3 sequence is 13 residues long.

J is TRBJ2-5 and V is TRBV7-9; D may be TRBD1 (6 bases). This CDR3 has 13 residues. Germline assignment: CDR1 SEHNR and CDR2 FQNEAQ (reference sequence). Trimming removed 5 bases at V and 4 bases at J, with 11 bases between. CDR3 DNA sequence: TGTGCCAGCAGCACTACAGGGCGAGAGACCCAGTACTTC. Translation: CASSTTGRETQYF.

This clone was detected a few times. The rearrangement links TRBV30 to TRBJ1-5; TRBD1 aligns across 9 bases. V was pared by 0 bases and J by 6 bases, with 6 bases of the junction left unmatched. This CDR3 comprises 15 residues. The germline gives CDR1 GTSNPN, CDR2 SVGIG (reference sequence). The CDR3: CAWSVEQGAAQPQHF. CDR3 nucleotides: TGTGCCTGGAGTGTAGAACAGGGGGCGGCTCAGCCCCAGCATTTT.